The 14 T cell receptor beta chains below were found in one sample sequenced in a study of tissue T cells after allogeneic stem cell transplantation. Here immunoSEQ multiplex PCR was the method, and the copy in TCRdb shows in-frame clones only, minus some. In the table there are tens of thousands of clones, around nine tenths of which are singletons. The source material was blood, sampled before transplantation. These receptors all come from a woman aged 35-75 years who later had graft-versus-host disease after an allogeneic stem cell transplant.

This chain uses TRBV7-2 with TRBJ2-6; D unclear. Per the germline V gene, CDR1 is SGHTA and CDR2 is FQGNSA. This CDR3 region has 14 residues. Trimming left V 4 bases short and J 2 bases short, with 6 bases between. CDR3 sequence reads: CASSSSTGANVLTF. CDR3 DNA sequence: TGTGCCAGCAGCTCCAGTACTGGGGCCAACGTCCTGACTTTC.

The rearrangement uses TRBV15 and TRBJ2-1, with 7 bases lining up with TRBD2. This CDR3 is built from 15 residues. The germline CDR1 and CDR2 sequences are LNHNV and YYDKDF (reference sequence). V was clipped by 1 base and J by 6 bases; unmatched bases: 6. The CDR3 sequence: CATSRAGGTTNEQFF. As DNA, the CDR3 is TGTGCCACCAGCAGAGCTGGTGGGACTACCAATGAGCAGTTCTTC.

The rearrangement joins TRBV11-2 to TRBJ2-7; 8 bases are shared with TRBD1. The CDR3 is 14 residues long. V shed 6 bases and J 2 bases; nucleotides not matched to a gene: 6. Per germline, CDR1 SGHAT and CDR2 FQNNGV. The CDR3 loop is CASRRGTGAYEQYF. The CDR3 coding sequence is TGTGCCAGCAGGCGTGGGACAGGAGCCTACGAGCAGTACTTC.

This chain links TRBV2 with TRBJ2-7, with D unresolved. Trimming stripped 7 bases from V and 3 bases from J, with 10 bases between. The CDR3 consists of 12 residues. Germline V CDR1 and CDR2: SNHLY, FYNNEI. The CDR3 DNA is TGTGCCAGCACCCAAGGGTACTACGAGCAGTACTTC. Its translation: CASTQGYYEQYF.

CDR3 nucleotide sequence: TGTGCCAGCAGATTGATCCGGGACTCCGCCTACGAGCAGTACTTC. Translation gives CASRLIRDSAYEQYF. This sequence joins TRBV6-5 and TRBJ2-7; TRBD2 is a possible D gene (6 bases). There are 15 residues in the CDR3. V gave up 6 bases and J gave up 2 bases, with 17 bases separating them. Germline V gives CDR1 MNHEY, CDR2 SVGAGI.

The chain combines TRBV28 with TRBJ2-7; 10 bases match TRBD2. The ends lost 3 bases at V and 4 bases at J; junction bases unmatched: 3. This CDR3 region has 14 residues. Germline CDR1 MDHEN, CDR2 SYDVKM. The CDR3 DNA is TGTGCCAGCAGTTTCTCTAGCGGGAGTTACGAGCAGTACTTC. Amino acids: CASSFSSGSYEQYF.

This chain's CDR3 is CASSLIFSYNEQFF. CDR3 coding DNA: TGTGCCAGCAGCTTAATCTTCTCCTACAATGAGCAGTTCTTC. The V and J genes are TRBV7-6 and TRBJ2-1, with no clear D. Deletions cut 2 bases from V and 0 bases from J, with 5 bases between. This CDR3 contains 14 residues. Germline V lookup: CDR1 SGHVS, CDR2 FNYEAQ.

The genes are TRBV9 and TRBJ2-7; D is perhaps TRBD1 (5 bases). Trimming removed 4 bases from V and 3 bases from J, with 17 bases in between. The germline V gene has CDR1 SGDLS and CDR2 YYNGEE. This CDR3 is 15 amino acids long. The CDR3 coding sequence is TGTGCCAGCAGCCCCAATCAGGGAAGTTTCTACGAGCAGTACTTC. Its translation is CASSPNQGSFYEQYF.

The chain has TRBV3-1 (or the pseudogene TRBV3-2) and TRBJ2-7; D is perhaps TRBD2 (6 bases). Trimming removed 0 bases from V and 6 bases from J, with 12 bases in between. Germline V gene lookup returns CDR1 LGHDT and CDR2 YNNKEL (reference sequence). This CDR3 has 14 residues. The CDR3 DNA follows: TGTGCCAGCAGCCAAGAACTAGCTCCGAGCGAGCAGTACTTC. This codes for CASSQELAPSEQYF.

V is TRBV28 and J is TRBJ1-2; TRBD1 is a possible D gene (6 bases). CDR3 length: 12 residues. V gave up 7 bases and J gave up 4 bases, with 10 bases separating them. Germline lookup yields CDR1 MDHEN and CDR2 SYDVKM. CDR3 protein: CASMGGSYGYTF. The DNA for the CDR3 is TGTGCCAGCATGGGGGGCAGCTATGGCTACACCTTC.

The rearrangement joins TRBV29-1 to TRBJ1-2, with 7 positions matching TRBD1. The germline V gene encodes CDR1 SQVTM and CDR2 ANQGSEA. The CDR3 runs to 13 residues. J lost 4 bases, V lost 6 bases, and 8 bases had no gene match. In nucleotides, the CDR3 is TGCAGCGTCAGGACAGGAAGAGGCTATGGCTACACCTTC. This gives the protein CSVRTGRGYGYTF.

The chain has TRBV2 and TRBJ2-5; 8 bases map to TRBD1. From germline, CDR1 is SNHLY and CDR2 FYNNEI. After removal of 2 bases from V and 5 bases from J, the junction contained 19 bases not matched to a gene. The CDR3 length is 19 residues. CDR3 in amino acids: CASSEIGPGQGHPYETQYF. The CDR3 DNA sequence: TGTGCCAGCAGTGAAATCGGCCCCGGACAGGGTCACCCTTATGAGACCCAGTACTTC. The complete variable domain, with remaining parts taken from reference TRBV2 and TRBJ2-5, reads EPEVTQTPSHQVTQMGQEVILRCVPISNHLYFYWYRQILGQKVEFLVSFYNNEISEKSEIFDDQFSVERPDGSNFTLKIRSTKLEDSAMYFCASSEIGPGQGHPYETQYFGPGTRLLVL.

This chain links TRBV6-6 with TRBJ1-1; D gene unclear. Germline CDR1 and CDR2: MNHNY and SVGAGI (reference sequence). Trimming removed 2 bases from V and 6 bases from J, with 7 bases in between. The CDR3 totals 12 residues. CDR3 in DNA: TGTGCCAGCAGTTACGGAGGAGCTGAAGCTTTCTTT. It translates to CASSYGGAEAFF.

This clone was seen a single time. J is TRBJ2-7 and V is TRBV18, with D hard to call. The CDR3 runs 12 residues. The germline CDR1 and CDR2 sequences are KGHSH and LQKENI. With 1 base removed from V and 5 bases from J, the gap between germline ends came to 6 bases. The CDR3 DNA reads TGTGCCAGCTCACCACACGCGAACGAGCAGTACTTC. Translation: CASSPHANEQYF.